Each of the 18 T cell receptor beta chains below was sequenced from the same sample in a study of cytomegalovirus exposure and HLA in healthy donors. Both 60 Vbeta primers and 13 Jbeta primers went into the PCR. Libraries were prepared by immunoSEQ multiplex PCR; TCRdb keeps only in-frame clonotypes and omits some of them. The sample shows hundreds of thousands of clones, over 65% of them seen only once. Source material: PBMCs. All receptors come from a man younger than 35 in good health and CMV-seronegative.

V usage is TRBV10-1 and J usage is TRBJ2-1, with 8 bases that match TRBD2. The CDR3 length is 13 residues. V lost 6 bases, J lost 9 bases, and 7 bases stayed unmatched. Germline V gene data show CDR1 as WNHNN and CDR2 as SYGVQD (reference sequence). DNA for the CDR3: TGCGCCAGCAGCACCGGACTAGCTGGTGAGCAGTTCTTC. Amino acids: CASSTGLAGEQFF.

V is TRBV5-1 and J is TRBJ1-2, with TRBD1 matching 9 bases. This CDR3 comprises 20 residues. CDR1 and CDR2 (germline): SGHRS, YFSETQ. The ends lost 0 bases at V and 3 bases at J; junction bases unmatched: 18. The CDR3 DNA follows: TGCGCCAGCAGCTTGGGACAGGGGGGGCTGAGACCGACGATAGACTATGGCTACACCTTC. Protein product: CASSLGQGGLRPTIDYGYTF.

The chain has TRBV28 and TRBJ1-2; 7 bases line up with TRBD1. V was clipped by 4 bases and J by 2 bases; unmatched bases: 1. CDR1 and CDR2 from the germline V gene are MDHEN and SYDVKM. The CDR3 sequence is 13 residues long. CDR3 in DNA: TGTGCCAGCAGTTCACAGGGGAACTATGGCTACACCTTC. Its protein product is CASSSQGNYGYTF.

The chain carries TRBV4-1 and TRBJ2-3, with 11 nucleotides matching TRBD2. The CDR3 contains 18 residues. With 0 bases clipped from V and 5 bases from J, the junction kept 10 bases outside the gene matches. The V gene's germline CDR1 is MGHRA and CDR2 YSYEKL. The CDR3 nucleotides read TGCGCCAGCAGCCAAGATGGGGGTAGCGGGAGGGCTGGAGATACGCAGTATTTT. It yields the protein CASSQDGGSGRAGDTQYF.

This clone has only a few counts. V usage is TRBV28 and J usage is TRBJ1-4, with D unclear. Per the germline V gene, CDR1 is MDHEN and CDR2 is SYDVKM. The CDR3 contains 12 residues. V dropped 1 base and J dropped 6 bases, with 3 bases sitting between them. The CDR3 nucleotides are TGTGCCAGCAGTTTATCGGATGAAAAACTGTTTTTT. Protein product: CASSLSDEKLFF.

This chain joins TRBV6-5 and TRBJ1-1; D not certain. Germline-derived CDR1 and CDR2 are MNHEY and SVGAGI. V was cut by 7 bases and J by 3 bases, with 6 bases left in between. This CDR3 contains 11 residues. The DNA of the CDR3 is TGTGCCAGCAAGCTGTACACTGAAGCTTTCTTT. It yields the protein CASKLYTEAFF.

The chain links TRBV30 to TRBJ2-1, with 12 nucleotides matching TRBD2. Germline CDR1 reads GTSNPN; CDR2 reads SVGIG (reference sequence). The CDR3 contains 15 residues. The V gene end was trimmed by 0 bases and the J gene end by 12 bases; junction bases not matched to a gene: 9. The CDR3, as DNA: TGTGCCTGGAGTGTACTGACTAGCGGGAGTAAGGGGCAGTTCTTC. This translates into CAWSVLTSGSKGQFF.

The chain carries TRBV13 and TRBJ2-7; 8 bases line up with TRBD1. The ends lost 4 bases at V and 3 bases at J; junction bases unmatched: 11. This CDR3 spans 16 amino acids. Germline lookup yields CDR1 PRHDT and CDR2 FYEKMQ (reference sequence). The CDR3 DNA is TGTGCCAGCAGCTCAACCGACTTACAGGGGGACTACGAGCAGTACTTC. Translating gives CASSSTDLQGDYEQYF.

The V call is TRBV5-1, the J call TRBJ2-1, with TRBD1 matching over 8 bases. The germline gives CDR1 SGHRS, CDR2 YFSETQ. Trimming removed 5 bases from V and 4 bases from J; junction bases left unmatched: 11. The CDR3 contains 16 residues. CDR3 in DNA: TGCGCCAGCAGAAACACCGGACAGGGTTCTTACAATGAGCAGTTCTTC. Protein product: CASRNTGQGSYNEQFF.

V usage is TRBV7-8 and J usage is TRBJ2-3; TRBD1 agrees at 7 bases. This CDR3 is 14 amino acids long. The germline gives CDR1 SGHVS, CDR2 FQNEAQ. Germline trimming cut 6 bases from V and 1 base from J; bases unmatched to any gene: 4. CDR3 protein: CASRHDRGTDTQYF. For the CDR3, the DNA is TGTGCCAGCAGACACGACAGGGGCACAGATACGCAGTATTTT. Full variable domain (remainder filled in from reference TRBV7-8 and TRBJ2-3): GAGVSQSPRYKVAKRGQDVALRCDPISGHVSLFWYQQALGQGPEFLTYFQNEAQLDKSGLPSDRFFAERPEGSVSTLKIQRTQQEDSAVYLCASRHDRGTDTQYFGPGTRLTVL.

This sequence joins TRBV29-1 and TRBJ1-1, with 9 bases that match TRBD1. The CDR3 covers 16 residues. Germline V gives CDR1 SQVTM, CDR2 ANQGSEA. With 6 bases clipped from V and 3 bases from J, the junction kept 14 bases outside the gene matches. CDR3 DNA: TGCAGCGTGAACAGGGGGCCTCTTTTTGCCGACACTGAAGCTTTCTTT. Its translation is CSVNRGPLFADTEAFF. Filled out from reference TRBV29-1 and TRBJ1-1, the complete variable domain reads SAVISQKPSRDICQRGTSLTIQCQVDSQVTMMFWYRQQPGQSLTLIATANQGSEATYESGFVIDKFPISRPNLTFSTLTVSNMSPEDSSIYLCSVNRGPLFADTEAFFGQGTRLTVV.

The chain recombines TRBV30 with TRBJ2-1; D may be TRBD2 (6 bases). V lost 1 base to trimming and J lost 2 bases, with 21 bases between them. This CDR3 has 18 amino acids. Germline CDR1 GTSNPN, CDR2 SVGIG (reference sequence). The CDR3 nucleotides are TGTGCCTGGAGTGCATATGGGGGGAGAGGGGACCCCTACAATGAGCAGTTCTTC. It yields the protein CAWSAYGGRGDPYNEQFF.

The chain joins TRBV10-3 to TRBJ2-7; D may be TRBD1 (5 bases). The germline V gene encodes CDR1 ENHRY and CDR2 SYGVKD. V was shortened by 8 bases and J by 0 bases, with 8 bases between the two germline ends. The CDR3 totals 12 residues. In DNA, the CDR3 is TGTGCCATCGGAGACAGCTCCTACGAGCAGTACTTC. Translation: CAIGDSSYEQYF.

This clone was recorded only once. This rearrangement joins TRBV6-5 to TRBJ2-7; 8 bases map to TRBD2. The trim removed 5 bases at V and 7 bases at J, leaving 7 bases unmatched. Germline V gives CDR1 MNHEY, CDR2 SVGAGI. The CDR3 sequence is 13 residues long. CDR3 in DNA: TGTGCCAGCAGTAACGGGGGGGCGGGGGAGCAGTACTTC. This sequence encodes CASSNGGAGEQYF.

The CDR3 DNA sequence: TGCGCCAGCAGCCAACAGCGGGCCCAAGAGACCCAGTACTTC. Translated, it gives CASSQQRAQETQYF. This chain joins TRBV5-1 and TRBJ2-5, with D perhaps matching TRBD2 (6 bases). Deletions cut 4 bases from V and 1 base from J, with 11 bases between. The CDR3 consists of 14 residues. Germline V lookup: CDR1 SGHRS, CDR2 YFSETQ.

V usage is TRBV5-1 and J usage is TRBJ2-2, with D possibly matching TRBD1 (6 bases). This CDR3 comprises 15 residues. V lost 6 bases, J lost 7 bases, and 19 bases lay in between. Germline V gene sequence: CDR1 SGHRS, CDR2 YFSETQ. CDR3: CASTPGQGSGGELFF. In DNA form, the CDR3 reads TGCGCCAGCACGCCCGGCCAGGGGAGTGGCGGGGAGCTGTTTTTT.

The chain employs TRBV5-1 and TRBJ2-7; possible D gene TRBD1, 8 bases. The ends were cut back, 4 bases at V and 5 bases at J, with 19 bases in the middle. The CDR3 runs to 15 residues. The germline gives CDR1 SGHRS, CDR2 YFSETQ. The CDR3 nucleotides are TGCGCCAGCAGCACAGGGGGGGCTAGTCTGCACGAGCAGTACTTC. It is translated as CASSTGGASLHEQYF.

The genes are TRBV27 and TRBJ2-3, with a weak D call TRBD1 (6 bases). Germline values: CDR1 MNHEY, CDR2 SMNVEV (reference sequence). Trimming took 7 bases from V and 5 from J, leaving 22 bases between them. There are 16 residues in the CDR3. The CDR3 sequence is CASISPPREQGDTQYF. CDR3 nucleotides: TGTGCCAGCATATCTCCGCCTCGAGAACAGGGAGATACGCAGTATTTT.